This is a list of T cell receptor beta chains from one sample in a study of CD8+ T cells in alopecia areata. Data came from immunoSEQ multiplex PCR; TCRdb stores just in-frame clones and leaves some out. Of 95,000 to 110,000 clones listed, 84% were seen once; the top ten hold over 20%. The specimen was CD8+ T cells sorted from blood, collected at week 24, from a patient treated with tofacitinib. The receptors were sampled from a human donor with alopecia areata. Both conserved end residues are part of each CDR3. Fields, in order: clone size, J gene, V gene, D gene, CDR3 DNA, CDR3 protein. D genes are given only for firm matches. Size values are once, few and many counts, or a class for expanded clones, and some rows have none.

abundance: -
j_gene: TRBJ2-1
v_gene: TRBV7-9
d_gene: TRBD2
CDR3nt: TGTGCCAGCACCTCTGGGGCCGGGGGGTACAATGAGCAGTTCTTC
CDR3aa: CASTSGAGGYNEQFF

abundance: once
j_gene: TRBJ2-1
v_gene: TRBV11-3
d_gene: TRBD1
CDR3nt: TGTGCCAGCTGCCAGGGACGACAGGGGAATACTTGTGAGCAGTTCTTC
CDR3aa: CASCQGRQGNTCEQFF

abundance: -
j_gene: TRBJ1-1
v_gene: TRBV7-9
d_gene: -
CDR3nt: TGTGCCGGTTCAGCTAATTTGAACACTGAAGCTTTCTTT
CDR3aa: CAGSANLNTEAFF

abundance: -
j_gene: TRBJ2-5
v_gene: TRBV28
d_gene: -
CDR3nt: TGTGCCAGCAGGGGCCCCGCCACGGCCCAGTACTTC
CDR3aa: CASRGPATAQYF

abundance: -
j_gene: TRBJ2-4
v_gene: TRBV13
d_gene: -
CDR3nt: TGTGCCAGCAGCTTATGGTACAGGGACGTAGCCAAAAACATTCAGTACTTC
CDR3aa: CASSLWYRDVAKNIQYF

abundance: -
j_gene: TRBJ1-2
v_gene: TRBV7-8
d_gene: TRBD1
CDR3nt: TGTGCCAGCAGCTTAGTCGGGACAGGGAAAGACTATGGCTACACCTTC
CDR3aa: CASSLVGTGKDYGYTF

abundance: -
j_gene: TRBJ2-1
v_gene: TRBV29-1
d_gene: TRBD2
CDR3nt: TGCAGCGTTGAAGGACTAGCGGGGGGCAATGAGCAGTTCTTC
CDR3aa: CSVEGLAGGNEQFF

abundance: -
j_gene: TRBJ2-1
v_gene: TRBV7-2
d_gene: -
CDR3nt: TGTGCCAGCAGCTTAGGCGGGTTCGGTGGCGAGCAGTTCTTC
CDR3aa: CASSLGGFGGEQFF

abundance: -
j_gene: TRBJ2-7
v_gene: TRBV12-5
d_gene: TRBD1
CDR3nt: TGTGCTAGTGGTTTTGAGACAGGGGGGGCCTACGAGCAGTACTTC
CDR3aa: CASGFETGGAYEQYF

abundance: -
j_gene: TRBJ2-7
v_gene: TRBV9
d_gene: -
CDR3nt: TGTGCCAGCAGCGTATATGAGGGGCCCTACGAGCAGTACTTC
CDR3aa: CASSVYEGPYEQYF

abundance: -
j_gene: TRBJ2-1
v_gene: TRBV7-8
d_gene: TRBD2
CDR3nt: TGTGCCAGCAGCCCTACCGGGACTAGTGGCAATGAGCAGTTCTTC
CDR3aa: CASSPTGTSGNEQFF

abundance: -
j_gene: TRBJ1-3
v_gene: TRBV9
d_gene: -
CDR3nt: TGTGCCAGCAGCGTAGGTAGAGCGTATGGAAACACCATATATTTT
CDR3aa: CASSVGRAYGNTIYF

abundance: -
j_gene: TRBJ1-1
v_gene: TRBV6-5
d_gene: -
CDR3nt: TGTGCCACCTATCTGGGCTCCGAAGCTTTCTTT
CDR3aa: CATYLGSEAFF

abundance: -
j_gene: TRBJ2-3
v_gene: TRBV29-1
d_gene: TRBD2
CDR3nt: TGCAGCGTTGATGACACCCCTCTCCTAGCGGGGGGCAGCACAGATACGCAGTATTTT
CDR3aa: CSVDDTPLLAGGSTDTQYF

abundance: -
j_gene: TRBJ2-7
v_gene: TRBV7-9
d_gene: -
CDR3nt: TGTGCCAGCGGGACAACTATCGAGCAGTACTTC
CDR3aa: CASGTTIEQYF

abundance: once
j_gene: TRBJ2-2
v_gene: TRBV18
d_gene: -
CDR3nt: TGTGCCAGCTCACCAGCGACAACACACACCGGGGAGCTGTTTTTT
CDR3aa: CASSPATTHTGELFF

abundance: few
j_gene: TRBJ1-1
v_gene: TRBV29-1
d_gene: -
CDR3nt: TGCAGCGTTGAAGATCTCGAGGGCTTGAACACTGAAGCTTTCTTT
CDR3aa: CSVEDLEGLNTEAFF

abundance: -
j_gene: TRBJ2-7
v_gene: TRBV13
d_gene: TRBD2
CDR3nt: TGTGCCAGCAGCTTTCTGACAGCGGGGGACTACGAGCAGTACTTC
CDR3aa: CASSFLTAGDYEQYF

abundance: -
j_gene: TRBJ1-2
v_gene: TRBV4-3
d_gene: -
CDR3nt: TGCGCCAGCAGCCAAGACAAGTCGTTAGGCTATGGCTACACCTTC
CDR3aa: CASSQDKSLGYGYTF

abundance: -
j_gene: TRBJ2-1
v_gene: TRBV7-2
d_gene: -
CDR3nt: TGTGCCAGCAGCTTTGGGGGGTCCTACAATGAGCAGTTCTTC
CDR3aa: CASSFGGSYNEQFF

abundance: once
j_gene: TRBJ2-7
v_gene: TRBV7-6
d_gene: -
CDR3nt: TGTGCCAGCAGCTTAGGTACAGGGTACGAGCAGTACTTC
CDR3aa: CASSLGTGYEQYF

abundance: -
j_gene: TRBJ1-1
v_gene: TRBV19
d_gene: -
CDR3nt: TGTGCCAGTAGTATAGTGGGGGTCGGCACTGAAGCTTTCTTT
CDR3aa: CASSIVGVGTEAFF

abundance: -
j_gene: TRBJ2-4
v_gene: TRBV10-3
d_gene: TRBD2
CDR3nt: TGTGCCACTGCGACTAGCGGGGCCCCCAAAAACATTCAGTACTTC
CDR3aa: CATATSGAPKNIQYF

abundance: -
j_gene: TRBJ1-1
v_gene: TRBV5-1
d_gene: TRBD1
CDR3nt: TGCGCCAGCAGCTTTACCGGGACAGGGTCCACTGAAGCTTTCTTT
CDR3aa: CASSFTGTGSTEAFF

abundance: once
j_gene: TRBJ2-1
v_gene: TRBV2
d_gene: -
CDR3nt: TGTGCCAGCAGTTTAAGCTCCTACAATGAGCAGTTCTTC
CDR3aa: CASSLSSYNEQFF

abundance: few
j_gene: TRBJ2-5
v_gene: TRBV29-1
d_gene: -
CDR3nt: TGCAGCGTCCTTGGGGGGGGGCTGGGAGAGACCCAGTACTTC
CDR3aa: CSVLGGGLGETQYF

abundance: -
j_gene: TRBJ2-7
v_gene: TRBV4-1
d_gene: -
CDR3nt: TGCGCCAGCAGCCAAGAACCGGGACAAGCCTACGAGCAGTACTTC
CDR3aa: CASSQEPGQAYEQYF

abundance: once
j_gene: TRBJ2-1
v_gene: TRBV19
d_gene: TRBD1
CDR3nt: TGTGCCAGTAGTATAGCGGCGGTGACAGGGAAGGATGAGCAGTTCTTC
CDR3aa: CASSIAAVTGKDEQFF

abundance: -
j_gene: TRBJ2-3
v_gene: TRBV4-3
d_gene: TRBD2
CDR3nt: TGCGCCAGCAGCCAAGTCGAAGGGGCGGGGGTGAGCACAGATACGCAGTATTTT
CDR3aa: CASSQVEGAGVSTDTQYF

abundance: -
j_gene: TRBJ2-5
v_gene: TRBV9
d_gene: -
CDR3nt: TGTGCCAGCAGCGCCCTGACAGCCCCGGGAGAGACCCAGTACTTC
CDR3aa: CASSALTAPGETQYF

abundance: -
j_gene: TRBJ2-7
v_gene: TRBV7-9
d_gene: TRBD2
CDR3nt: TGTGCCAGCACTGGAGCGGGGGCCTACGAGCAGTACTTC
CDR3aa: CASTGAGAYEQYF

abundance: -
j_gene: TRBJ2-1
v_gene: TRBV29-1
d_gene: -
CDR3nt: TGCAGCGCCGGGACACCAGGGGATGAGCAGTTCTTC
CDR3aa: CSAGTPGDEQFF

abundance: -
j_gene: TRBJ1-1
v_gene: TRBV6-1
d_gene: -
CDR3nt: TGTGCCAGCACCAACAGGAACACTGAAGCTTTCTTT
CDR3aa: CASTNRNTEAFF

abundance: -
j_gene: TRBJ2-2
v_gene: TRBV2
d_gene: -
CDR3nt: TGTGCCAGCAGTGGATCTCGGGCTTCGAACACCGGGGAGCTGTTTTTT
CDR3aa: CASSGSRASNTGELFF

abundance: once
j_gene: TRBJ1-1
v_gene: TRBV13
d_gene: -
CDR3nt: TGTGCCAGCAGCCAAAGCGGGGCGACTGAAGCTTTCTTT
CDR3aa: CASSQSGATEAFF

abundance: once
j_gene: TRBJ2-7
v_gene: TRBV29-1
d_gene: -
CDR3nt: TGCAGCGCCGAAACAGGGTTCTCCTACGAGCAGTACTTC
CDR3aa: CSAETGFSYEQYF

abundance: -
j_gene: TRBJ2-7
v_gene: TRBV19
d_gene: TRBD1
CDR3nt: TGTGCCAGTAGTTCGGGACAGAGCTCCTACGAGCAGTACTTC
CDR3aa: CASSSGQSSYEQYF

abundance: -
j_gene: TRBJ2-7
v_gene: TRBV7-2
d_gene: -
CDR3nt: TGTGCCAGCAGCTTTTTCGGGGGCTACGAGCAGTACTTC
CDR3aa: CASSFFGGYEQYF

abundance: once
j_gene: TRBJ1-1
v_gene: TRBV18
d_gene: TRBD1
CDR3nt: TGTGCCAGCTCACCGACAGGGGGCTACACTGAAGCTTTCTTT
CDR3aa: CASSPTGGYTEAFF

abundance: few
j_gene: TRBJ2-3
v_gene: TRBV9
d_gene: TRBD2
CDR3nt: TGTGCCAGCAGCGTATTTAGCGGGACTAGCACAGATACGCAGTATTTT
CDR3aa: CASSVFSGTSTDTQYF

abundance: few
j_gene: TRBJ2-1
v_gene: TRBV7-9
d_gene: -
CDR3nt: TGTGCCAGCAGCTTCAGGCACAATGAGCAGTTCTTC
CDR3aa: CASSFRHNEQFF

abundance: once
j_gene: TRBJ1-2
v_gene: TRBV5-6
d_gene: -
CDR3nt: TGTGCCAGCAGCATCGGGACCGAAGGTGGCTACACCTTC
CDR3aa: CASSIGTEGGYTF

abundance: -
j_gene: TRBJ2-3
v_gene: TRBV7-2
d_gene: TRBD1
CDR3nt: TGTGCCAGCAGTCAAGGGACAGTGCTCACAGATACGCAGTATTTT
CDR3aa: CASSQGTVLTDTQYF

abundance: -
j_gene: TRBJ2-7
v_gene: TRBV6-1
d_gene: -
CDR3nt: TGTGCCAGCGGGTCGGGGACGTATTTCTACGAGCAGTACTTC
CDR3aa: CASGSGTYFYEQYF

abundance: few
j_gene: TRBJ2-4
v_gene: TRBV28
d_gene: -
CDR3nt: TGTGCCAGCAGCCTAGGCCAGAGCTTTAAAAACATTCAGTACTTC
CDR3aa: CASSLGQSFKNIQYF

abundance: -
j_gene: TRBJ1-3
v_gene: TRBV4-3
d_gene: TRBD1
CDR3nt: TGCGCCAGCAGCCCGGGACAGGATCGATTCCCCGGAAACACCATATATTTT
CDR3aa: CASSPGQDRFPGNTIYF

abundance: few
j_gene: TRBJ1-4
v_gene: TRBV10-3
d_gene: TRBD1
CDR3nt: TGTGCCGTCCGGGACAGCCTTGCAACTAATGAAAAACTGTTTTTT
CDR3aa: CAVRDSLATNEKLFF